The source of this T cell receptor (beta chain) is a study of identical twins (dated by TCRdb to the mid-2010s). As for the study more broadly: TCR alpha and beta repertoires from monozygotic twins, unrelated adults of various ages and cord blood were deep-sequenced to test whether fetal clonotypes persist. To rule out contamination, the twin experiments were replicated at different times with different library preparation protocols.

The sample holds a few counts of this clonotype. What antigen it recognizes has not been identified. No per-base quality is available; no much larger clone lies one base away. The investigation overall reported the following: Because the same donors could not be followed over many years, the conclusions depended on cross-sectional statistical analysis. Zero-insertion analyses could be partly confounded by invariant T cells such as MAIT and iNKT, though diverse VJ usage argued against such confounding for most clonotypes. In monozygotic twins, recombination models systematically underestimated out-of-frame TCR alpha sharing, but the models matched the sharing seen between unrelated individuals. Abundant cord blood beta clonotypes carried fewer insertions; young adult naive repertoires showed a weaker similar trend, while memory repertoires showed none. Compared with coincidental sharing between unrelated individuals, out-of-frame TCR alpha sequences shared between twins had an excess of sequences with low generation probability. A weaker excess of twin sharing was found in beta out-of-frame sequences because the signal-to-noise ratio was lowered by fewer shared sequences.

CDR1 KGHDR and CDR2 SFDVKD were looked up in the germline V gene. The CDR3, cysteine through phenylalanine, is 15 amino acids long. Only the CDR3 DNA stays, 45 bases, in frame from base 1. The germline ends are 6 bases apart after V is trimmed by 1 base and J by 0 bases. Libraries were prepared through 5' RACE. Sequenced using an Illumina HiSeq 2000. A universal primer binding site was introduced by template switching, and a unique molecular identifier was present in the final cDNA, enabling accurate counting of TCR cDNA molecules. First-strand cDNA for TCR alpha and beta chains was synthesized from specific primers in the conserved constant-segment region. To control for contamination, each cDNA library was double barcoded with a SMART-Mk sample barcode plus Illumina barcodes. TruSeq adapter sequences and Illumina sample barcodes were added in two successive PCR steps. The Illumina HiSeq platform was used with custom primers to sequence TCR alpha and beta cDNA libraries. Per the source publication's procedure: Unique molecular identifiers were extracted from raw reads with MiGEC, and CDR3 positions were determined with MiXCR. Recombination models were inferred per individual with the repgenHMM and IGoR tools using an EM algorithm. Shared clonotypes were analyzed with the tcR package in R, and sharing was normalized by the product of cloneset sizes. To study raw recombination without the effects of thymic and clonal selection, out-of-frame nonproductive sequences were analyzed. The public sequencing data were trimmed at Q25 with fastp and processed into clonotypes with MiXCR by TCRdb, which kept only in-frame beta chains. Every CDR3 protein is listed once, alongside the most common genes and DNA of its rows. TCRdb's processing, not the study's, gives the V and J calls here. This sample gives approximately 680,000 distinct CDR3 sequences in total; under 8.5% of them show up just once. 1.6% of the sample goes to the ten largest clones.

Every donor was a healthy Caucasian. Three pairs of female monozygotic twins, all aged 18 to 29 years, made up the twin cohort. Peripheral blood mononuclear cells were the source from which RNA for the TCR libraries was isolated. This same sample was also taken into another study, of yellow fever vaccine responses in identical twins. As the second paper documents: According to the authors, in identical twins the way T cells responded to vaccination appeared partly convergent and partly personalized. In identical twins, the study followed T cell clones that responded to the vaccine with precision.

The rearranged chain carries TRBV24-1 and TRBJ1-3; no confident D gene assignment can be made. The sequenced sample was PBMCs. This receptor was identified in a woman aged 18-29 years in good health. The DNA sequence follows: TGTGCCACCAGTGATTTAGGTCACTCTGGAAACACCATATATTTT. The translation is CATSDLGHSGNTIYF.